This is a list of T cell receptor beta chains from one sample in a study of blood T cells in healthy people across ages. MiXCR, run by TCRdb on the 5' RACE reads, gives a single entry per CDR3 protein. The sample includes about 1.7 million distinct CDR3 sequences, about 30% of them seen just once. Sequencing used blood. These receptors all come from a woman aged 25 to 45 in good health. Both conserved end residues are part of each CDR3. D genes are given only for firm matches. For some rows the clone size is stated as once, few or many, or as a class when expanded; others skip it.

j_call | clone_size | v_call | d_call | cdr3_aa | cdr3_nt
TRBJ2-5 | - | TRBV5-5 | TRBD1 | CASSSVEGAETQYF | TGTGCCAGCAGTTCGGTTGAGGGGGCGGAGACCCAGTACTTC
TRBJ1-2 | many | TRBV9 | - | CASSGPRGVVDYGYTF | TGTGCCAGCAGCGGCCCCCGGGGGGTAGTGGATTATGGCTACACCTTC
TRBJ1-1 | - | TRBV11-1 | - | CASSLARVGGRPEAFF | TGTGCCAGCAGCTTAGCGCGGGTAGGGGGAAGACCTGAAGCTTTCTTT
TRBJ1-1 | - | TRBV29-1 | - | CSVEEGPLDTEAFF | TGCAGCGTTGAAGAGGGGCCTCTGGACACTGAAGCTTTCTTT
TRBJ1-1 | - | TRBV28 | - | CASRFLRAQNTEAFF | TGTGCCAGCAGGTTTCTGAGGGCCCAAAACACTGAAGCTTTCTTT
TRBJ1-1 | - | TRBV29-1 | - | CSLRGGRGEAFF | TGCAGCCTCCGAGGGGGAAGGGGAGAGGCTTTCTTT
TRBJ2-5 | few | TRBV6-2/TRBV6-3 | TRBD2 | CASTSGGASKRETQYF | TGTGCCAGCACAAGCGGGGGGGCGAGTAAAAGAGAGACCCAGTACTTC
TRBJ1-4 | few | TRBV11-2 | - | CASTTGGRGEKLFF | TGTGCCAGCACCACGGGTGGCCGAGGAGAAAAACTGTTTTTT
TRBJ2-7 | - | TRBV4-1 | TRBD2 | CASSQRTSGGDEQYF | TGCGCCAGCAGCCAGCGGACTAGCGGGGGCGACGAGCAGTACTTC
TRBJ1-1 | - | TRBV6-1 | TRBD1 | CASIPGQGASIGAFF | TGTGCCAGCATCCCGGGACAGGGGGCCTCCATCGGAGCTTTCTTT
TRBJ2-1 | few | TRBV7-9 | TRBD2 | CASSLTSGRAYTEQFF | TGTGCCAGCAGCTTGACTAGCGGGAGGGCTTACACGGAGCAGTTCTTC
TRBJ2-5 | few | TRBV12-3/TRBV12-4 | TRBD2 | CASRLTSRETQYF | TGTGCCAGCAGGTTGACTAGCCGGGAGACCCAGTACTTC
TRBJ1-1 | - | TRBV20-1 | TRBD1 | CSAKSGQGWGNTEAFF | TGCAGTGCCAAATCGGGACAGGGATGGGGGAACACTGAAGCTTTCTTT
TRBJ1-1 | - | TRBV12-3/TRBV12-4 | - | CASSLGKGEGTEAFF | TGTGCCAGCAGTTTGGGAAAGGGGGAGGGCACTGAAGCTTTCTTT
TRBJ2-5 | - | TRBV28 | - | CASSFATTRETQYF | TGTGCCAGCAGTTTTGCCACCACTCGGGAGACCCAGTACTTC
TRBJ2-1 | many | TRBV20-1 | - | CSAPDRREQFF | TGCAGTGCTCCAGACAGGAGGGAGCAGTTCTTC
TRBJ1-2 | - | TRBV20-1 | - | CSVNHPGDRGYTF | TGCAGTGTTAACCACCCAGGGGATCGGGGCTACACCTTC
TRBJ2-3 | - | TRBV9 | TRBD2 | CASSVAIERGADTQYF | TGTGCCAGCAGCGTAGCTATTGAGCGGGGCGCAGATACGCAGTATTTT
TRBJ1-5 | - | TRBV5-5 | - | CASSYGQNQPQHF | TGTGCCAGCAGTTACGGACAGAATCAGCCCCAGCATTTT
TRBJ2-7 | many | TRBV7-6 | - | CASSLDSSASYEQYF | TGTGCCAGCAGCTTAGACAGCAGCGCCAGCTACGAGCAGTACTTC
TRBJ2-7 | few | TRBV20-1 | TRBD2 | CSARDRSGISYERYF | TGCAGTGCTAGAGATAGGAGCGGGATTTCCTACGAGCGGTACTTC
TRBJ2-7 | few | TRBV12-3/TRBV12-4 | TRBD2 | CASSFPRLAGGEQYF | TGTGCCAGCAGTTTCCCGCGACTAGCGGGAGGCGAGCAGTACTTC
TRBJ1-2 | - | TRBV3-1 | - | CASSSRGVGYTF | TGTGCCAGCAGCTCGCGGGGAGTTGGCTACACCTTC
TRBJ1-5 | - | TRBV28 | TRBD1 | CASRETDRPPQHF | TGTGCCAGCAGGGAAACGGACAGGCCGCCCCAGCATTTT
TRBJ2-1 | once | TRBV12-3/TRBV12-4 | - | CASRRTSTYNEQFF | TGTGCCAGCCGAAGAACGAGCACCTACAATGAGCAGTTCTTC
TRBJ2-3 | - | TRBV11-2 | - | CASSLQPGPNRGTQYF | TGTGCCAGCAGCTTACAGCCCGGGCCCAACCGTGGTACGCAGTATTTT
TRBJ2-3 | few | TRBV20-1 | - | CSAHYTDTDTQYF | TGCAGTGCTCATTATACGGACACAGATACGCAGTATTTT
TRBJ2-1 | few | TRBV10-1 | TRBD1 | CASSDYGTGAPGNEQFF | TGCGCCAGCAGTGACTACGGGACAGGGGCCCCCGGGAATGAGCAGTTCTTC
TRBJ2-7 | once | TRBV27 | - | CASSFGTSWGYEQYF | TGTGCCAGCAGTTTCGGGACCTCATGGGGATACGAGCAGTACTTC
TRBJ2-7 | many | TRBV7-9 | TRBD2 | CASSPGGANYEQYF | TGTGCCAGCAGTCCGGGGGGAGCCAACTACGAGCAGTACTTC
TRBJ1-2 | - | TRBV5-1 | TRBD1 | CASSDLSFDRVYGYTF | TGCGCCAGCAGCGACCTCTCTTTTGACAGGGTGTATGGCTACACCTTC
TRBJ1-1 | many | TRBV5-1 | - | CASKSGQHTEAFF | TGCGCCAGCAAATCGGGGCAGCACACTGAAGCTTTCTTT
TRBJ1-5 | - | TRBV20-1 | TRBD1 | CSARAGQGAQPQHF | TGCAGTGCTAGAGCGGGTCAGGGGGCGCAGCCCCAGCATTTT
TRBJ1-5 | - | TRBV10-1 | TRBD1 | CASSDRDSTNLGHQPQHF | TGCGCCAGCAGTGACCGGGACAGTACAAACCTAGGCCATCAGCCCCAGCATTTT
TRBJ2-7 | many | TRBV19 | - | CASSPTAGRGPPYEQYF | TGTGCCAGTAGTCCAACGGCTGGGCGGGGGCCCCCCTACGAGCAGTACTTC
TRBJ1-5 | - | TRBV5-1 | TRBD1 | CASSWLGGGQPQHF | TGCGCCAGCAGCTGGCTAGGGGGCGGTCAGCCCCAGCATTTT
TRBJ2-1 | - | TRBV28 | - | CASSSAGLRYNEQFF | TGTGCCAGCAGTTCAGCCGGGCTCCGTTACAATGAGCAGTTCTTC
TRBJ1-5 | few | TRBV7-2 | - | CASSLQGRNIQPQHF | TGTGCCAGCAGCTTACAGGGCCGGAACATACAGCCCCAGCATTTT
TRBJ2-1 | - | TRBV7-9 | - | CASSGGLDYNEQFF | TGTGCCAGCAGTGGGGGCCTTGACTACAATGAGCAGTTCTTC
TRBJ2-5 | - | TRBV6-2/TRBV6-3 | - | CASKASWETQYF | TGTGCCAGCAAGGCCAGTTGGGAGACCCAGTACTTC
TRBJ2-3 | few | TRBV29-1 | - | CSVDETGSYTDTQYF | TGCAGCGTAGACGAGACAGGTTCCTACACAGATACGCAGTATTTT
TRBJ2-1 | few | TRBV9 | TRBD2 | CASSVAVAGPSSYNEQFF | TGTGCCAGCAGCGTAGCGGTAGCGGGGCCTAGCTCCTACAATGAGCAGTTCTTC
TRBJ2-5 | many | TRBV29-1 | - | CSVEKSGNQETQYF | TGCAGCGTTGAAAAAAGTGGTAACCAAGAGACCCAGTACTTC
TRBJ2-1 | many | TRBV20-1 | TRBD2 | CSARTLRLAGGPEQFF | TGCAGTGCTAGAACCTTACGTCTAGCGGGAGGGCCGGAGCAGTTCTTC
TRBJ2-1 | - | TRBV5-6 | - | CASSLEGARGTHCNEQFF | TGTGCCAGCAGTTTGGAGGGGGCCCGCGGGACACATTGCAATGAGCAGTTCTTC
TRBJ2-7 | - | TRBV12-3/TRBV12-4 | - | CTSRGVKGYEQYF | TGTACCAGCCGCGGAGTAAAGGGCTACGAGCAGTACTTC